This paragraph covers one T cell receptor (beta chain) sequence. Antigen unknown. Germline CDR1 is SGDLS and CDR2 is YYNGEE. Losses at the gene ends were 0 bases for V and 6 bases for J; bases not matched to a gene: 3. The CDR3 length is 13 residues. The data are from a study of cytomegalovirus exposure and HLA in healthy donors. Study findings and constraints: A few CMV-associated chains proved CMV antigen-specific in vitro.

The method was immunoSEQ multiplex PCR; TCRdb's version includes in-frame clones alone and lacks a portion of them. The table shows 57,000 or so clones, with about 91% occurring only once. The chain is built from TRBV9 and TRBJ2-7; TRBD1 matches at 7 bases. The TCR comes from a woman aged 25 to 39 in good health and CMV-seronegative. Sequenced: PBMCs. As DNA, the CDR3 is TGTGCCAGCAGCGTAGAATGGGACAGCGAGCAGTACTTC. Its translation: CASSVEWDSEQYF.